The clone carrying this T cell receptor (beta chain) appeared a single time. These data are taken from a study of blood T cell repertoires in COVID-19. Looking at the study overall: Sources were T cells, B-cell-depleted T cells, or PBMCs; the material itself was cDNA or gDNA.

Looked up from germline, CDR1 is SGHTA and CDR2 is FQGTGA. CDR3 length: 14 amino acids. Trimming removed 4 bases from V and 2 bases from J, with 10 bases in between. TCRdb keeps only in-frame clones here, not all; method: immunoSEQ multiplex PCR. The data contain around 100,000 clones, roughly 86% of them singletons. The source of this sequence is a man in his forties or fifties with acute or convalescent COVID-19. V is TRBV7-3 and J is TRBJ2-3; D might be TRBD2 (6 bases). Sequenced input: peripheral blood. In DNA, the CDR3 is TGTGCCAGCAGCTCGGGACTTAACACAGATACGCAGTATTTT. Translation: CASSSGLNTDTQYF.